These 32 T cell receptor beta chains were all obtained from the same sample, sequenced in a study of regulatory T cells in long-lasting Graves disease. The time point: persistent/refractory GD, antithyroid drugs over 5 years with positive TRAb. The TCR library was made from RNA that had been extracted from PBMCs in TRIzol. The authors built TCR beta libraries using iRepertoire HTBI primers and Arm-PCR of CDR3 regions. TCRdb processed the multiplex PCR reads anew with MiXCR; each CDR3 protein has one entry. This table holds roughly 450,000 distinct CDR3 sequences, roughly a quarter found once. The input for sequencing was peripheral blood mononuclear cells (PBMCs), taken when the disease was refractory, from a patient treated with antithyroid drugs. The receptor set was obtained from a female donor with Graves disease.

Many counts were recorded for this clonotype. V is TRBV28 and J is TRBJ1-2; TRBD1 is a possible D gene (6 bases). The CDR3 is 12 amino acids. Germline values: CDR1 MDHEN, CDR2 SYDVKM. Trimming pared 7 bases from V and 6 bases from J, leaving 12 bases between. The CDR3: CASTGAGHGYTF. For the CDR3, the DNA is TGTGCCAGCACGGGGGCGGGTCATGGCTACACCTTC.

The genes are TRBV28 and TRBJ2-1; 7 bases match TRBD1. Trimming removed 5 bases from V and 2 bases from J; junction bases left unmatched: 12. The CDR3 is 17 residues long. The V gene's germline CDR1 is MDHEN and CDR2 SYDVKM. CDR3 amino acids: CASSVRQGVITYNEQFF. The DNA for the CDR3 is TGTGCCAGCAGTGTCAGACAGGGTGTCATCACCTACAATGAGCAGTTCTTC.

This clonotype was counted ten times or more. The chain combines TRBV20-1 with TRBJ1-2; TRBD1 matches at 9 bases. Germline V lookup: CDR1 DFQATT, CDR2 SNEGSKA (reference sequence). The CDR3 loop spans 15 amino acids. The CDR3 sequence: CGPGQGDLNSYGYTF. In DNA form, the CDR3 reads TGCGGCCCGGGACAGGGAGACCTAAACTCCTATGGCTACACCTTC.

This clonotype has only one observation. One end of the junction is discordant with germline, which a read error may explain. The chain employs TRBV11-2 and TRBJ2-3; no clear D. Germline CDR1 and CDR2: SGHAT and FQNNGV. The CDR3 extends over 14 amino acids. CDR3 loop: CASSQVRYTDTQYF. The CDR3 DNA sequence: TGCGCCAGCAGCCAAGTCCGTTACACAGATACGCAGTATTTT.

CDR3 sequence (DNA): TGCGCCAGCAGCTCCAGCGGGAATCACAATGAGCAGTTCTTC. Translation gives CASSSSGNHNEQFF. The gene calls are TRBV5-1 and TRBJ2-1; 7 nucleotides align to TRBD2. Trimming cost V 3 bases and J 5 bases; bases outside gene matches: 5. Germline CDR1 is SGHRS and CDR2 is YFSETQ. The length of the CDR3 is 14 residues.

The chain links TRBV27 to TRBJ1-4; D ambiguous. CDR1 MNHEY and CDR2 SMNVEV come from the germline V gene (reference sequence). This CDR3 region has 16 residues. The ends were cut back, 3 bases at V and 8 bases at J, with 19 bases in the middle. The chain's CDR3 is CASSFYPQDSGEKLFF. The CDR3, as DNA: TGTGCCAGCAGTTTTTACCCCCAAGATTCGGGCGAAAAACTGTTTTTT. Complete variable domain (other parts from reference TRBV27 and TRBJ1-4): EAQVTQNPRYLITVTGKKLTVTCSQNMNHEYMSWYRQDPGLGLRQIYYSMNVEVTDKGDVPEGYKVSRKEKRNFPLILESPSPNQTSLYFCASSFYPQDSGEKLFFGSGTQLSVL.

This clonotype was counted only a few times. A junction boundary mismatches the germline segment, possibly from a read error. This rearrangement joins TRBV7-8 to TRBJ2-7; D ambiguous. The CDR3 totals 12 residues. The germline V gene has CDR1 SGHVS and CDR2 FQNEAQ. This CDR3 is CASSMSAYGQYF. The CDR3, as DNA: TGTGCCAGCAGCATGTCCGCCTACGGGCAGTACTTC. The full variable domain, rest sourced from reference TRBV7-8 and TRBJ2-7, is GAGVSQSPRYKVAKRGQDVALRCDPISGHVSLFWYQQALGQGPEFLTYFQNEAQLDKSGLPSDRFFAERPEGSVSTLKIQRTQQEDSAVYLCASSMSAYGQYFGPGTRLTVT.

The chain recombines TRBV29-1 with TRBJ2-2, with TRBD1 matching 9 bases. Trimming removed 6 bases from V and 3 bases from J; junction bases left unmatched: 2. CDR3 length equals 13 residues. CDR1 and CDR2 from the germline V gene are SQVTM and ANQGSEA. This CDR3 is CSVRDRDTGELFF. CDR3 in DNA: TGCAGCGTCCGGGACAGGGACACCGGGGAGCTGTTTTTT.

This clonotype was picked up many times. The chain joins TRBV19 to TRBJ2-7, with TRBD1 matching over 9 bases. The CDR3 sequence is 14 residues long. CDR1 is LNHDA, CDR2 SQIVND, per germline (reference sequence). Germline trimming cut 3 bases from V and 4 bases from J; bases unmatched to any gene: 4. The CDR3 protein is CASSIGQGSYEQYF. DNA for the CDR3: TGTGCCAGTAGTATTGGACAGGGGTCGTACGAGCAGTACTTC.

The CDR3 loop reads CATSDWGQCGYTF. Here the CDR3 DNA reads TGTGCCACCAGTGATTGGGGGCAATGTGGCTACACCTTC. The rearrangement uses TRBV24-1 and TRBJ1-2; D might be TRBD1 (6 bases). V was pared by 2 bases and J by 7 bases, with 10 bases between. The CDR3 length is 13 residues. Germline V lookup: CDR1 KGHDR, CDR2 SFDVKD.

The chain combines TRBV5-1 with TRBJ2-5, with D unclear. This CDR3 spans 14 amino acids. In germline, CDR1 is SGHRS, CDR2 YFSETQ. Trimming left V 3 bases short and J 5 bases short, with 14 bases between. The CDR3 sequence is CASSSDTGRETQYF. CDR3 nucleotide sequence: TGCGCCAGCAGCTCTGACACGGGCAGGGAGACCCAGTACTTC.

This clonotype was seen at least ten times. The DNA for the CDR3 is TGTGCCAGCAGTTCGTTGACAGGGTTTGAAAAACTGTTTTTT. Encoded protein: CASSSLTGFEKLFF. This chain uses TRBV28 with TRBJ1-4, with 7 bases that match TRBD1. Germline-derived CDR1 and CDR2 are MDHEN and SYDVKM. There are 14 residues in the CDR3. V was clipped by 4 bases and J by 7 bases; unmatched bases: 6.

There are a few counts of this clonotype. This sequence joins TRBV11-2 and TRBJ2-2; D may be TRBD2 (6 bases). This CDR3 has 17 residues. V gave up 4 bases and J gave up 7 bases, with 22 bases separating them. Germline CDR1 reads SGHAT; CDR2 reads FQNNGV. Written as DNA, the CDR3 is TGTGCCAGCAGCTCGACTAGTCTTAAGGTTTTGAGCGGGGAGCTGTTTTTT. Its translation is CASSSTSLKVLSGELFF.

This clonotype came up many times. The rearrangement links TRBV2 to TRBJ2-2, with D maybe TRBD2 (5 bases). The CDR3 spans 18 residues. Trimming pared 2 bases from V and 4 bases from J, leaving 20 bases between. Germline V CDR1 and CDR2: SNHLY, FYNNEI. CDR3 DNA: TGTGCCAGCAGTGAAATTCTAGCACATAAACGTCGCACCGGGGAGCTGTTTTTT. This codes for CASSEILAHKRRTGELFF.

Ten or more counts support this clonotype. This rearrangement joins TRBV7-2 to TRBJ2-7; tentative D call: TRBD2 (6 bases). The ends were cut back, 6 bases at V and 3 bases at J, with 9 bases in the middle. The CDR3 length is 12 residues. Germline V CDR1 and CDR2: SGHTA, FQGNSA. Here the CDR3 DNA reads TGTGCCAGCAGTCGTAGCGGCTACGAGCAGTACTTC. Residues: CASSRSGYEQYF.

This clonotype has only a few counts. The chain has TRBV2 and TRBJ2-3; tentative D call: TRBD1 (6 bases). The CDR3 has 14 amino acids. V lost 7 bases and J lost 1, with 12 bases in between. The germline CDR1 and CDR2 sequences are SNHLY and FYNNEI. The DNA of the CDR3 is TGTGCCAGCACGATACAGGGCCGCACAGATACGCAGTATTTT. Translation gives CASTIQGRTDTQYF.

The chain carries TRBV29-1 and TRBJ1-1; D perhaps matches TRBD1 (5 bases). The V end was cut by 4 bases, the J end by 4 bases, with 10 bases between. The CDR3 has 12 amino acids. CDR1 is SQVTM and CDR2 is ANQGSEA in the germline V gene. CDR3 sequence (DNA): TGCAGCGTTGGAAAGGGGCCCACTGAAGCTTTCTTT. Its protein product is CSVGKGPTEAFF.

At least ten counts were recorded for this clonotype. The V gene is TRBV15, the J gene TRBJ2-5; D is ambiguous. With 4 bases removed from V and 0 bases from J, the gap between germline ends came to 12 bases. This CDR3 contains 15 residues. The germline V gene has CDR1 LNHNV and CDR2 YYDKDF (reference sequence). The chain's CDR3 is CATSNVAEDQETQYF. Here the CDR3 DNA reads TGTGCCACCAGCAATGTTGCGGAAGACCAAGAGACCCAGTACTTC. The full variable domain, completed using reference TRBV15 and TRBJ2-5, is DAMVIQNPRYQVTQFGKPVTLSCSQTLNHNVMYWYQQKSSQAPKLLFHYYDKDFNNEADTPDNFQSRRPNTSFCFLDIRSPGLGDTAMYLCATSNVAEDQETQYFGPGTRLLVL.

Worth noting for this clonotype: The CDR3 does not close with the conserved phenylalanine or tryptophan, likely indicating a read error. CDR3 coding DNA: TGTGCCAGCAGTGAGGTTCCAGGGGGAACCGGGGAGCTGTTTCTT. It is translated as CASSEVPGGTGELFL. The chain has TRBV6-1 and TRBJ2-2, with 7 bases fitting TRBD1. The CDR3 has 15 amino acids. Germline CDR1 and CDR2: MNHNS and SASEGT. V trimming: 3 bases; J trimming: 5 bases; junction bases outside the gene matches: 6.

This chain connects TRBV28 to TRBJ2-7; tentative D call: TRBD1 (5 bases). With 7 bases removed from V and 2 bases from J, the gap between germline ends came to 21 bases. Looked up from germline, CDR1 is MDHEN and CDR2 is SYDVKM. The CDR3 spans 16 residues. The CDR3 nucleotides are TGTGCCAGCACCCTCAGTGCTAGGGGCCCAGCCTACGAGCAGTACTTC. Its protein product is CASTLSARGPAYEQYF.

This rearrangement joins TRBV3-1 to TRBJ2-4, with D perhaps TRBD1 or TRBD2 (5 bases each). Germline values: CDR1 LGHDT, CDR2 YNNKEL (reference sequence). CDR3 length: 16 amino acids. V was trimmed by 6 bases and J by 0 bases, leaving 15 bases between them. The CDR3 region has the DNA TGTGCCAGCAGGTCATCCGAGGGGCTAGCCAAAAACATTCAGTACTTC. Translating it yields CASRSSEGLAKNIQYF.

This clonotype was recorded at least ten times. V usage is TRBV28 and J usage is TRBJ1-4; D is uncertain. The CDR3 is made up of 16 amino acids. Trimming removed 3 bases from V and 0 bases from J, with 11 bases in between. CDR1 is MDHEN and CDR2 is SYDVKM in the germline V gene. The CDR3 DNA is TGTGCCAGCAGTTTTCAAAGGGCCGCAACTAATGAAAAACTGTTTTTT. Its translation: CASSFQRAATNEKLFF.

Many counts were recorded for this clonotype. The CDR3 reads CSALPGSGQETQYF. DNA of the CDR3: TGCAGTGCCCTCCCGGGGTCCGGCCAAGAGACCCAGTACTTC. The chain uses TRBV20-1 and TRBJ2-5; D perhaps matches TRBD2 (5 bases). Germline-derived CDR1 and CDR2 are DFQATT and SNEGSKA (reference sequence). This CDR3 has 14 amino acids. Trimming pared 6 bases from V and 1 base from J, leaving 15 bases between.

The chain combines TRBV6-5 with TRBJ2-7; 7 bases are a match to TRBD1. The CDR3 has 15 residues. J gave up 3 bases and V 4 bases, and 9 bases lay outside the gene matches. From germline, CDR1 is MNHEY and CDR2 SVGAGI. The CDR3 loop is CASSLTGTVIYEQYF. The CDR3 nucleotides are TGTGCCAGCAGTTTGACCGGGACAGTGATCTACGAGCAGTACTTC.

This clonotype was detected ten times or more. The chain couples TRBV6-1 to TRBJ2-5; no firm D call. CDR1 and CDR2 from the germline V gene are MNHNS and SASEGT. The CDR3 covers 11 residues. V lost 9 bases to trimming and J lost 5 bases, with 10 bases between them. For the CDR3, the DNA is TGTGCCAGTACGATTGGGGAGACCCAGTACTTC. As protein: CASTIGETQYF.

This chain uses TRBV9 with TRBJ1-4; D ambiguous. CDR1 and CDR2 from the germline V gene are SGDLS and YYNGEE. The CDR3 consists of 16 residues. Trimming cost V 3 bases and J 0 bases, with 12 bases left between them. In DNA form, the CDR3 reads TGTGCCAGCAGCGCCCGACCCTCTGCAACTAATGAAAAACTGTTTTTT. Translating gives CASSARPSATNEKLFF.

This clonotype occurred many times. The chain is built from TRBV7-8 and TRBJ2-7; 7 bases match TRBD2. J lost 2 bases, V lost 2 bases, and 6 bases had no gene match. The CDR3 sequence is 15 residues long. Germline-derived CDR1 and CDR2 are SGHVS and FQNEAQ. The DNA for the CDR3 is TGTGCCAGCAGCTTAACGGCGCTAGCGGCCTACGAGCAGTACTTC. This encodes CASSLTALAAYEQYF.

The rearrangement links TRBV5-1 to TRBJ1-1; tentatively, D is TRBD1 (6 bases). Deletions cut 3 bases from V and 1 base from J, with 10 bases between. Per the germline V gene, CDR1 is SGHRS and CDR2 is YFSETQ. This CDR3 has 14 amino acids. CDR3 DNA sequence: TGCGCCAGCAGCTCGGAGGGGGGGAACACTGAAGCTTTCTTT. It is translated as CASSSEGGNTEAFF. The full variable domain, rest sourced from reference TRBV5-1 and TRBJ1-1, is KAGVTQTPRYLIKTRGQQVTLSCSPISGHRSVSWYQQTPGQGLQFLFEYFSETQRNKGNFPGRFSGRQFSNSRSEMNVSTLELGDSALYLCASSSEGGNTEAFFGQGTRLTVV.

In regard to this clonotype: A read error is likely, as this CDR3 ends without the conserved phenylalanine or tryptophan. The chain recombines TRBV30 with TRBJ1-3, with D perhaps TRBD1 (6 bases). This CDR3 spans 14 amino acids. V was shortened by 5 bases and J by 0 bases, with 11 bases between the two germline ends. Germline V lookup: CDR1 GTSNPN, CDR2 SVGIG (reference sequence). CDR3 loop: CAWSTGNSGNTIYL. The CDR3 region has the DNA TGTGCCTGGTCTACAGGGAACTCTGGAAACACCATATATCTT.

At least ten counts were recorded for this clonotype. CDR3 loop: CASSFSGTGGRRVEQFF. The CDR3 DNA follows: TGTGCCAGCAGTTTCTCCGGGACAGGGGGCAGGCGCGTTGAGCAGTTCTTC. The V and J genes are TRBV28 and TRBJ2-1; 12 nucleotides align to TRBD1. Per germline, CDR1 MDHEN and CDR2 SYDVKM. The CDR3 is 17 residues long. V trimming: 3 bases; J trimming: 9 bases; junction bases outside the gene matches: 12.

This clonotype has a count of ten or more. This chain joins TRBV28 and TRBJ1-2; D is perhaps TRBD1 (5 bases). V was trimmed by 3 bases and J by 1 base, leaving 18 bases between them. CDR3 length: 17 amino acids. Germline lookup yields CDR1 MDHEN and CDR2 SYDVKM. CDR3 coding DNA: TGTGCCAGCAGTTTGAGAGGAGGGGAACCAGATAACTATGGCTACACCTTC. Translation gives CASSLRGGEPDNYGYTF.

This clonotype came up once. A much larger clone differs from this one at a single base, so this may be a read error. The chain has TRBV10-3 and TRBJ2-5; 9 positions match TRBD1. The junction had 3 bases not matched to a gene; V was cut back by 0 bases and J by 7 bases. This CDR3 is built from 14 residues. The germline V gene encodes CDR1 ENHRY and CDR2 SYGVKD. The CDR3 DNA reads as TGTGCCATCAGTGAGTCGACAGGGGGAGGGACCCAGTACTTC. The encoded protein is CAISESTGGGTQYF.